The 17 T cell receptor beta chains below all came from one sample that was sequenced in a study of naive and memory T cell subsets. The antigens of these receptors remain unknown. Both TRBC1 and TRBC2 were covered by a beta constant-region primer of two equimolar oligonucleotides. Four rounds of PCR amplified the ligated cDNA using nested alpha and beta constant-region primers plus SP2. MiXCR, applied by TCRdb to the UMI-ligation and nested PCR reads, yields one record per CDR3 protein. The sample holds roughly 100,000 distinct CDR3 sequences, around 11% seen once. Regarding the study as a whole: Naive repertoires, especially CD8, held a few larger clonotypes, possibly memory cells re-expressing CD45RA.

Sequencing was carried out using naive CD4+ T cells from blood. The receptors originated from a human donor in good health.

This chain uses TRBV5-1 with TRBJ2-3, with 7 bases identical to TRBD2. The V segment lost 4 bases and the J segment 4 bases; nucleotides outside the gene matches: 6. The CDR3 runs to 14 residues. Germline values: CDR1 SGHRS, CDR2 YFSETQ. The CDR3 region is CASSLSTSPDTQYF. The CDR3 DNA follows: TGCGCCAGCAGCCTATCGACTAGCCCAGATACGCAGTATTTT.

This clonotype came up many times. The chain couples TRBV20-1 to TRBJ2-7; no firm D call. Germline-derived CDR1 and CDR2 are DFQATT and SNEGSKA (reference sequence). This CDR3 contains 12 residues. Trimming removed 3 bases from V and 4 bases from J, with 10 bases in between. Here the CDR3 DNA reads TGCAGTGCTAGGAGGCAGATGTACGAGCAGTACTTC. Translated: CSARRQMYEQYF.

Notes on this clonotype: A much larger clone lies a single base off, so this may be a read error. This chain connects TRBV5-1 to TRBJ1-1; 7 bases fit TRBD1. The length of the CDR3 is 14 residues. Germline lookup yields CDR1 SGHRS and CDR2 YFSETQ. The V and J ends lost 4 bases and 4 bases, in that order; junction bases with no gene match: 7. The CDR3 nucleotides are TGCGCCAGCAGCGTGTCAGGGGGAGGCACTGAAGCTTTCTTT. This codes for CASSVSGGGTEAFF.

The V call is TRBV19, the J call TRBJ2-7, with 10 bases lining up with TRBD2. Germline CDR1 reads LNHDA; CDR2 reads SQIVND (reference sequence). J gave up 0 bases and V 6 bases, and 5 bases lay outside the gene matches. This CDR3 region has 15 residues. The CDR3 nucleotides read TGTGCCAGTAGGGAACTAGCGGGGAGCTCCTACGAGCAGTACTTC. Translating gives CASRELAGSSYEQYF. The full variable domain, with the rest looked up from reference TRBV19 and TRBJ2-7, is DGGITQSPKYLFRKEGQNVTLSCEQNLNHDAMYWYRQDPGQGLRLIYYSQIVNDFQKGDIAEGYSVSREKKESFPLTVTSAQKNPTAFYLCASRELAGSSYEQYFGPGTRLTVT.

The chain couples TRBV2 to TRBJ2-7; D is ambiguous. V lost 4 bases, J lost 6 bases, and 16 bases lay in between. CDR3 length: 14 amino acids. Germline CDR1 SNHLY, CDR2 FYNNEI. Written as DNA, the CDR3 is TGTGCCAGCAGTGTACTCTCGGAGCCCGGCGAGCAGTACTTC. This codes for CASSVLSEPGEQYF. Using reference TRBV2 and TRBJ2-7 for the parts outside the CDR3, the full variable domain is EPEVTQTPSHQVTQMGQEVILRCVPISNHLYFYWYRQILGQKVEFLVSFYNNEISEKSEIFDDQFSVERPDGSNFTLKIRSTKLEDSAMYFCASSVLSEPGEQYFGPGTRLTVT.

This clonotype was observed once. This chain joins TRBV3-1 and TRBJ2-3; 7 nucleotides line up with TRBD2. The CDR3 extends over 16 amino acids. Germline lookup yields CDR1 LGHDT and CDR2 YNNKEL (reference sequence). Losses at the gene ends were 6 bases for V and 8 bases for J; bases not matched to a gene: 17. The DNA for the CDR3 is TGTGCCAGCAGTCAACCGGGACTACCTACCTTAGCTACGCAGTATTTT. Translation: CASSQPGLPTLATQYF.

This clonotype was counted many times. The chain carries TRBV24-1 and TRBJ2-1, with TRBD1 matching over 8 bases. The CDR3 is 16 amino acids. J lost 1 base, V lost 5 bases, and 6 bases had no gene match. From germline, CDR1 is KGHDR and CDR2 SFDVKD. Written as DNA, the CDR3 is TGTGCCACCAGTGGGACCGGGACAGGTTCCTACAATGAGCAGTTCTTC. Residues: CATSGTGTGSYNEQFF.

This clonotype was recorded at least ten times. J is TRBJ2-5 and V is TRBV5-1; D might be TRBD1 (5 bases). Trimming stripped 4 bases from V and 3 bases from J, with 13 bases between. Germline V gene sequence: CDR1 SGHRS, CDR2 YFSETQ. The CDR3 consists of 14 residues. CDR3 loop: CASSPGQGEETQYF. CDR3 DNA sequence: TGCGCCAGCAGCCCCGGCCAAGGGGAAGAGACCCAGTACTTC.

This clonotype was seen at least ten times. The chain uses TRBV12-3 or TRBV12-4 and TRBJ2-6, with a weak D call TRBD1 (5 bases). This CDR3 region has 18 residues. Trimming stripped 6 bases from V and 2 bases from J, with 20 bases between. The CDR3 nucleotides are TGTGCCAGCAGCCGGCGTGGGCAGGGCGCAGCTGGGGCCAACGTCCTGACTTTC. It specifies CASSRRGQGAAGANVLTF.

CDR3 nucleotide sequence: TGTGCCAGTAGTATCAGGCAGACGGATTCGCAGTTCTTC. The encoded protein is CASSIRQTDSQFF. The chain joins TRBV19 to TRBJ2-1, with D uncertain. V dropped 3 bases and J dropped 12 bases, with 15 bases sitting between them. The CDR3 has 13 amino acids. The germline V gene encodes CDR1 LNHDA and CDR2 SQIVND (reference sequence).

V usage is TRBV7-2 and J usage is TRBJ2-2, with 7 bases matching TRBD1. V was pared by 5 bases and J by 7 bases, with 10 bases of the junction left unmatched. In germline, CDR1 is SGHTA, CDR2 FQGNSA. This CDR3 is 15 amino acids long. The CDR3 region is CASSTYRGSDGELFF. CDR3 in DNA: TGTGCCAGCAGCACCTACAGGGGTTCGGACGGGGAGCTGTTTTTT.

This chain connects TRBV11-1 to TRBJ1-1; D is undetermined. Trimming removed 1 base at V and 10 bases at J, with 10 bases between. Germline-derived CDR1 and CDR2 are SGHAT and FQDESV (reference sequence). The CDR3 length is 12 residues. The CDR3 region is CASSLGVGGAFF. CDR3 nucleotide sequence: TGTGCCAGCAGCTTAGGAGTTGGTGGAGCTTTCTTT.

This clonotype showed up just a few times. The CDR3 loop is CASSYGGQGRYEQYF. The CDR3 DNA reads as TGTGCCAGCAGCTACGGGGGACAGGGTCGGTACGAGCAGTACTTC. The gene calls are TRBV5-4 and TRBJ2-7; 9 bases line up with TRBD1. The V gene end was trimmed by 3 bases and the J gene end by 4 bases; junction bases not matched to a gene: 8. The germline CDR1 and CDR2 sequences are SGHNT and YYREEE (reference sequence). The length of the CDR3 is 15 residues.

The chain has TRBV7-9 and TRBJ2-1, with 8 bases that match TRBD2. Germline trimming cut 6 bases from V and 7 bases from J; bases unmatched to any gene: 8. The CDR3 covers 14 residues. Germline V gene data show CDR1 as SEHNR and CDR2 as FQNEAQ (reference sequence). The CDR3 protein is CASRISGVGNEQFF. The CDR3, as DNA: TGTGCCAGCAGGATTAGCGGGGTCGGTAATGAGCAGTTCTTC.

This clonotype was observed many times. The chain is built from TRBV28 and TRBJ1-2; tentative D call: TRBD1 (5 bases). Trimming removed 7 bases at V and 0 bases at J, with 15 bases between. This CDR3 spans 15 amino acids. The V gene's germline CDR1 is MDHEN and CDR2 SYDVKM. Here the CDR3 DNA reads TGTGCCAGCACCTCCCGGCGGGGGACTAACTATGGCTACACCTTC. Its translation: CASTSRRGTNYGYTF.

This clonotype came up many times. This rearrangement joins TRBV20-1 to TRBJ1-1, with D possibly matching TRBD1 (6 bases). CDR1 and CDR2 (germline): DFQATT, SNEGSKA (reference sequence). The CDR3 consists of 14 residues. V dropped 6 bases and J dropped 5 bases, with 19 bases sitting between them. The CDR3 DNA sequence: TGCAGTGCCACCGGACAGTCCAGGGGTACTGAAGCTTTCTTT. This encodes CSATGQSRGTEAFF.

This clonotype occurred many times. The chain recombines TRBV6-2 or TRBV6-3 with TRBJ2-6; no definite D call. The CDR3 has 13 residues. V dropped 8 bases and J dropped 0 bases, with 5 bases sitting between them. Germline CDR1 MNHEY, CDR2 SVGEGT. The CDR3 DNA reads as TGTGCCAGCTGGAACTCTGGGGCCAACGTCCTGACTTTC. This translates into CASWNSGANVLTF.